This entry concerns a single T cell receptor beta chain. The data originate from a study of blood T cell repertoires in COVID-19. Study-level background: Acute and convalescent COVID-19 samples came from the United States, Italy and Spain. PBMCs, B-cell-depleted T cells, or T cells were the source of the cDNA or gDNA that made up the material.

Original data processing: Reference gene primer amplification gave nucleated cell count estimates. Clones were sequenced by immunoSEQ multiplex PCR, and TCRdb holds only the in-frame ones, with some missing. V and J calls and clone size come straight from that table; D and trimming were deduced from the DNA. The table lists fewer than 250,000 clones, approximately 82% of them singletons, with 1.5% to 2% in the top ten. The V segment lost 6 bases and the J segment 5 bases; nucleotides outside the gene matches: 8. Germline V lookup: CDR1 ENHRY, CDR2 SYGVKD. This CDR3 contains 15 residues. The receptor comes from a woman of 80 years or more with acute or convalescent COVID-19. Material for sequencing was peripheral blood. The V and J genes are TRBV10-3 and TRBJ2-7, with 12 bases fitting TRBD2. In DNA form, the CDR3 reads TGTGCCATCAGCGAGACTAGCGGGAGTGATAACGAGCAGTACTTC. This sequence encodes CAISETSGSDNEQYF.